The subject of this entry is one T cell receptor (beta chain). This sample stems from a study of blood T cell repertoires in COVID-19. In the study overall: Whether acute or convalescent, the COVID-19 samples came from the United States, Italy and Spain. Sources were T cells, B-cell-depleted T cells, or PBMCs; the material itself was cDNA or gDNA.

Per the original methods: Amplifying reference gene primers gave estimates of nucleated cell counts. Some clones are missing from TCRdb's copy, which holds only in-frame ones; the method was immunoSEQ multiplex PCR. V and J calls plus clone size are reproduced from that table; the DNA served to infer D and trimming. The sample carries about 410,000 clones, about nine tenths recorded once. Germline assignment: CDR1 MNHEY and CDR2 SMNVEV (reference sequence). Trimming removed 4 bases from V and 4 bases from J, with 17 bases in between. This CDR3 is 16 amino acids long. The sample taken for sequencing was peripheral blood. The clonotype originates from a woman in her twenties or thirties with active or convalescent COVID-19. The chain uses TRBV27 and TRBJ2-1, with D tentatively TRBD1 (6 bases). The CDR3 loop reads CASSSRTDPSYNEQFF. The DNA of the CDR3 is TGTGCCAGCAGTTCCCGGACAGATCCGTCGTACAATGAGCAGTTCTTC.